Presented here are 26 T cell receptor beta chains from one specimen sequenced in a study of shared clonotypes between healthy human individuals. The repertoire was sequenced with immunoSEQ multiplex PCR; TCRdb's copy has only in-frame clones and lacks some. The table lists approximately 1.5 million clones, around 98% of them singletons. Sample: naive CD4+ T cells sorted from blood. Regarding subset: CD45RA+ positively selected. These receptors were taken from a man aged 25-45 years in good health.

The chain is built from TRBV25-1 and TRBJ2-5; no reliable D call. CDR3 length equals 13 residues. Germline CDR1 reads MGHDK; CDR2 reads SYGVNS. V was clipped by 4 bases and J by 2 bases, with 8 bases between them. DNA for the CDR3: TGTGCCAGCAGTGTAAGAATTCAAGAGACCCAGTACTTC. This sequence encodes CASSVRIQETQYF.

This sequence joins TRBV10-1 and TRBJ2-1; no reliable D call. V was shortened by 4 bases and J by 4 bases, with 14 bases between the two germline ends. The CDR3 is 15 amino acids. Germline loops: CDR1 WNHNN, CDR2 SYGVQD (reference sequence). CDR3 protein: CASSGFQSGYNEQFF. The CDR3 region has the DNA TGCGCCAGCAGTGGTTTTCAAAGTGGGTACAATGAGCAGTTCTTC.

J is TRBJ1-4 and V is TRBV11-3; D perhaps matches TRBD1 (6 bases). V was shortened by 1 base and J by 6 bases, with 21 bases between the two germline ends. The CDR3 runs to 18 residues. Germline V gene lookup returns CDR1 SGHNT and CDR2 YENEEA. The CDR3 DNA sequence: TGTGCCAGCAGCTTAGGGGGGCCCTTGGCCGTAGGTGATGAAAAACTGTTTTTT. Its protein is CASSLGGPLAVGDEKLFF.

On this clone: Distinct nucleotide sequences in the sample also encode this CDR3. The chain joins TRBV5-1 to TRBJ2-2; 7 bases line up with TRBD1. The trim removed 0 bases at V and 1 base at J, leaving 0 bases unmatched. Per germline, CDR1 SGHRS and CDR2 YFSETQ. CDR3 size: 15 residues. The chain's CDR3 is CASSLGTGNTGELFF. CDR3 DNA sequence: TGCGCCAGCAGCTTGGGGACAGGGAACACCGGGGAGCTGTTTTTT.

This chain uses TRBV7-2 with TRBJ2-1; weak D call: TRBD2 (5 bases). Looked up from germline, CDR1 is SGHTA and CDR2 is FQGNSA. The CDR3 is made up of 17 amino acids. V lost 6 bases and J 0 bases, leaving 18 bases between the germline ends. CDR3 sequence (DNA): TGTGCCAGCAGAACTACTAGTTCCCGGAGCTCCTACAATGAGCAGTTCTTC. Its translation: CASRTTSSRSSYNEQFF.

DNA of the CDR3: TGTGCCAGCAGCCAAGGGGGCCAGCCCCCTGGGGAGACCCAGTACTTC. Amino acids: CASSQGGQPPGETQYF. The chain uses TRBV4-2 and TRBJ2-5, with TRBD1 as a possible D gene (5 bases). This CDR3 region has 16 residues. Trimming took off 1 base at V and 5 bases at J, with 17 bases between the two ends. Per germline, CDR1 LGHNA and CDR2 YNFKEQ.

This clone was picked up one time. The chain joins TRBV14 to TRBJ1-3; 8 bases agree with TRBD1. This CDR3 contains 15 residues. V shed 5 bases, J shed 5 bases, and the junction held 8 bases outside the gene matches. Germline V gene lookup returns CDR1 SGHDN and CDR2 FVKESK. Here the CDR3 DNA reads TGTGCCAGCAGCGCAAGGACAGGGCCTAGAAACACCATATATTTT. Translating gives CASSARTGPRNTIYF.

This chain joins TRBV11-2 and TRBJ1-5; maybe TRBD1 (5 bases). CDR1 is SGHAT, CDR2 FQNNGV, per germline. V was shortened by 5 bases and J by 7 bases, with 18 bases between the two germline ends. The CDR3 covers 15 residues. The CDR3 DNA reads TGTGCCAGCAGCCCCCGGTTGGGGCCCCTCCAGCCCCAGCATTTT. This translates into CASSPRLGPLQPQHF.

The rearrangement joins TRBV5-1 to TRBJ1-4; tentatively, D is TRBD1 (5 bases). Germline CDR1 reads SGHRS; CDR2 reads YFSETQ. V was trimmed by 0 bases and J by 8 bases, leaving 11 bases between them. The CDR3 is 14 residues long. Here the CDR3 DNA reads TGCGCCAGCAGCTTGGTTCAGGGAAGCGAAAAACTGTTTTTT. Its protein is CASSLVQGSEKLFF.

This chain links TRBV6-6 with TRBJ2-7, with a tentative D call TRBD1 (6 bases). Trimming cost V 4 bases and J 7 bases, with 17 bases left between them. The germline gives CDR1 MNHNY, CDR2 SVGAGI (reference sequence). The length of the CDR3 is 14 residues. The DNA for the CDR3 is TGTGCCAGCAGTTCCCTCGACAGGTCACGGGAGCAGTACTTC. Its protein product is CASSSLDRSREQYF.

A single count supports this clone. This rearrangement joins TRBV5-1 to TRBJ2-7; 8 positions match TRBD2. In germline, CDR1 is SGHRS, CDR2 YFSETQ. This CDR3 region has 14 residues. V lost 5 bases, J lost 6 bases, and 10 bases stayed unmatched. The chain's CDR3 is CASRTGTRRREQYF. CDR3 nucleotides: TGCGCCAGCAGGACCGGGACTAGAAGGCGCGAGCAGTACTTC. Looking up the rest from reference TRBV5-1 and TRBJ2-7 gives the full variable domain: KAGVTQTPRYLIKTRGQQVTLSCSPISGHRSVSWYQQTPGQGLQFLFEYFSETQRNKGNFPGRFSGRQFSNSRSEMNVSTLELGDSALYLCASRTGTRRREQYFGPGTRLTVT.

This clone was picked up a small number of times. The V call is TRBV2, the J call TRBJ2-5, with 8 bases fitting TRBD2. The V segment lost 6 bases and the J segment 1 base; nucleotides outside the gene matches: 7. The germline CDR1 and CDR2 sequences are SNHLY and FYNNEI. The CDR3 extends over 15 amino acids. For the CDR3, the DNA is TGTGCCAGCAGCCCTCTCACTAGCGGCCAAGAGACCCAGTACTTC. Protein product: CASSPLTSGQETQYF.

The chain recombines TRBV11-3 with TRBJ2-7; the match to TRBD1 covers 7 bases. Germline lookup yields CDR1 SGHNT and CDR2 YENEEA. The ends lost 1 base at V and 5 bases at J; junction bases unmatched: 2. The CDR3 is made up of 13 amino acids. This chain's CDR3 is CASSLGGGHEQYF. CDR3 bases: TGTGCCAGCAGCTTAGGAGGGGGCCACGAGCAGTACTTC.

The rearrangement joins TRBV5-4 to TRBJ2-1; TRBD2 agrees at 8 bases. Germline CDR1 reads SGHNT; CDR2 reads YYREEE (reference sequence). Trimming at V came to 3 bases and at J to 0 bases, leaving 5 bases not matched to a gene. The length of the CDR3 is 16 residues. CDR3 region: CASSSVSGGSYNEQFF. The CDR3, as DNA: TGTGCCAGCAGCTCCGTAAGCGGGGGCTCCTACAATGAGCAGTTCTTC.

The chain employs TRBV28 and TRBJ2-6, with 9 positions matching TRBD1. CDR3 size: 15 residues. The J segment lost 8 bases and the V segment lost 6 bases, leaving 8 bases of the junction unmatched. The V gene's germline CDR1 is MDHEN and CDR2 SYDVKM. CDR3 loop: CASSRGTGHTNVLTF. In DNA form, the CDR3 reads TGTGCCAGCAGCCGAGGGACAGGGCATACCAACGTCCTGACTTTC.

This clone appeared a single time. The chain is built from TRBV11-2 and TRBJ2-1, with D perhaps TRBD1 (5 bases). The germline CDR1 and CDR2 sequences are SGHAT and FQNNGV. Between the trimmed V and J ends, which lost 5 bases and 4 bases, there was a span of 12 bases. The CDR3 length is 14 residues. CDR3 coding DNA: TGTGCCAGCAGCAGAAACCAGGGTTACAATGAGCAGTTCTTC. Protein product: CASSRNQGYNEQFF.

With regard to this clone: The same CDR3 is also encoded by other DNA sequences in this sample. The DNA of the CDR3 is TGTGCCAGTAGTAGACAGGGACGCTCCTACGAGCAGTACTTC. Translating it yields CASSRQGRSYEQYF. The V and J genes are TRBV19 and TRBJ2-7, with 7 bases identical to TRBD1. Germline V gene data show CDR1 as LNHDA and CDR2 as SQIVND (reference sequence). The CDR3 is 14 residues long. Trimming removed 4 bases from V and 0 bases from J; junction bases left unmatched: 3.

This chain joins TRBV29-1 and TRBJ2-5, with TRBD1 as a possible D gene (5 bases). The CDR3 extends over 12 amino acids. V was trimmed by 6 bases and J by 4 bases, leaving 12 bases between them. Germline CDR1 SQVTM, CDR2 ANQGSEA. The CDR3 here is CSVRTGRETQYF. The CDR3 DNA is TGCAGCGTGAGAACAGGAAGAGAGACCCAGTACTTC.

This chain joins TRBV29-1 and TRBJ2-3; possibly TRBD1 for D (5 bases). This CDR3 region has 12 residues. The V end was cut by 0 bases, the J end by 6 bases, with 7 bases between. The germline V gene has CDR1 SQVTM and CDR2 ANQGSEA. CDR3 loop: CSVEEAGDTQYF. The DNA of the CDR3 is TGCAGCGTTGAAGAAGCAGGGGATACGCAGTATTTT.

The V and J genes are TRBV7-2 and TRBJ2-2; D unclear. Germline values: CDR1 SGHTA, CDR2 FQGNSA. V was trimmed by 6 bases and J by 5 bases, leaving 13 bases between them. The CDR3 loop spans 14 amino acids. The chain's CDR3 is CASSAYRLTGELFF. The CDR3 DNA reads as TGTGCCAGCAGTGCGTACCGGCTAACCGGGGAGCTGTTTTTT.

V and J are TRBV19 and TRBJ2-1; 16 bases line up with TRBD2. The germline V gene has CDR1 LNHDA and CDR2 SQIVND (reference sequence). V lost 5 bases to trimming and J lost 0 bases; unmatched junction nucleotides: 10. The CDR3 extends over 20 amino acids. The CDR3 DNA sequence: TGTGCCAGTAGTCGACGGGGACTAGCGGGAGGGCCTAGCTCCTACAATGAGCAGTTCTTC. Protein sequence: CASSRRGLAGGPSSYNEQFF.

Of note for this clone: The same CDR3 also results from other DNA sequences found in this sample. This chain links TRBV9 with TRBJ1-1; the D is unclear. V dropped 1 base and J dropped 4 bases, with 11 bases sitting between them. Germline V CDR1 and CDR2: SGDLS, YYNGEE. The CDR3 consists of 14 residues. The CDR3 region is CASSVSGRGTEAFF. Written as DNA, the CDR3 is TGTGCCAGCAGCGTAAGCGGGCGAGGCACTGAAGCTTTCTTT.

Points on this clone: Different DNA sequences within this sample yield the same CDR3. The CDR3 sequence: CASSPLSLTGELFF. CDR3 nucleotides: TGTGCCAGCTCACCGCTCTCCCTCACCGGGGAGCTGTTTTTT. V and J are TRBV18 and TRBJ2-2; D ambiguous. The CDR3 covers 14 residues. V lost 3 bases and J 4 bases, leaving 9 bases between the germline ends. Germline V gene sequence: CDR1 KGHSH, CDR2 LQKENI. Complete variable domain (other parts from reference TRBV18 and TRBJ2-2): NAGVMQNPRHLVRRRGQEARLRCSPMKGHSHVYWYRQLPEEGLKFMVYLQKENIIDESGMPKERFSAEFPKEGPSILRIQQVVRGDSAAYFCASSPLSLTGELFFGEGSRLTVL.

In its sample, this clone was seen once. This rearrangement joins TRBV5-4 to TRBJ2-1; D might be TRBD1 (6 bases). The CDR3 spans 17 residues. Germline V gives CDR1 SGHNT, CDR2 YYREEE (reference sequence). Trimming cost V 4 bases and J 0 bases, with 17 bases left between them. The CDR3, as DNA: TGTGCCAGCAGCCCGCGGACAGTCCTGAGCTCCTACAATGAGCAGTTCTTC. This codes for CASSPRTVLSSYNEQFF.

On this clone itself: Additional DNA sequences in this sample encode the identical CDR3. The rearrangement joins TRBV9 to TRBJ2-1; 8 nucleotides align to TRBD2. This CDR3 has 15 residues. The trim removed 0 bases at V and 7 bases at J, leaving 6 bases unmatched. The V gene's germline CDR1 is SGDLS and CDR2 YYNGEE. DNA of the CDR3: TGTGCCAGCAGCGTAGTGGGCAGCGGGAGTAATGAGCAGTTCTTC. It codes for CASSVVGSGSNEQFF. Full variable domain (remainder filled in from reference TRBV9 and TRBJ2-1): DSGVTQTPKHLITATGQRVTLRCSPRSGDLSVYWYQQSLDQGLQFLIQYYNGEERAKGNILERFSAQQFPDLHSELNLSSLELGDSALYFCASSVVGSGSNEQFFGPGTRLTVL.

The chain uses TRBV5-6 and TRBJ1-1; perhaps TRBD1 as D (5 bases). The CDR3 is made up of 16 amino acids. Per the germline V gene, CDR1 is SGHDT and CDR2 is YYEEEE. With 1 base removed from V and 5 bases from J, the gap between germline ends came to 18 bases. This CDR3 reads CASSLIQDLPGTEAFF. DNA of the CDR3: TGTGCCAGCAGCTTGATACAGGACTTACCGGGTACTGAAGCTTTCTTT. The complete variable domain, with remaining parts taken from reference TRBV5-6 and TRBJ1-1, reads DAGVTQSPTHLIKTRGQQVTLRCSPKSGHDTVSWYQQALGQGPQFIFQYYEEEERQRGNFPDRFSGHQFPNYSSELNVNALLLGDSALYLCASSLIQDLPGTEAFFGQGTRLTVV.